The 2 T cell receptor beta chains given below trace back to one sample, sequenced in a study of T cells after yellow fever vaccination. MiXCR, applied by TCRdb to the 5' RACE reads, yields one record per CDR3 protein. This sample yields 500,000 to 650,000 distinct CDR3 sequences, of which roughly a sixth are seen a single time; roughly 17% belongs to the top ten. The specimen comprised PBMCs, sampled about 5 days after the first yellow fever vaccination. Receptors originate from a man aged 18 to 29 who received the YFV17D yellow fever vaccine.

This clonotype turned up a few times. The chain has TRBV27 and TRBJ2-3; D gene ambiguous. Germline V CDR1 and CDR2: MNHEY, SMNVEV (reference sequence). V lost 6 bases, J lost 0 bases, and 10 bases lay in between. CDR3 size: 14 residues. CDR3 nucleotides: TGTGCCAGCAGCCTCAAAACTAGCACAGATACGCAGTATTTT. Its protein is CASSLKTSTDTQYF.

This clonotype was recorded a few times. The chain links TRBV20-1 to TRBJ2-3, with 9 positions matching TRBD2. V gave up 6 bases and J gave up 1 base; unmatched junction bases: 5. Germline-derived CDR1 and CDR2 are DFQATT and SNEGSKA (reference sequence). This CDR3 is built from 14 residues. The CDR3 sequence: CSAPLAGGTDTQYF. CDR3 nucleotides: TGCAGTGCCCCATTAGCGGGGGGCACAGATACGCAGTATTTT.